The present T cell receptor (beta chain) was sequenced within a study of blood T cell repertoires in COVID-19. The CDR3 extends over 14 amino acids. The germline V gene encodes CDR1 SGHNT and CDR2 YYREEE (reference sequence). V lost 0 bases to trimming and J lost 6 bases, with 7 bases between them. Only in-frame clones appear in the TCRdb table, and some are missing; sequencing was by immunoSEQ multiplex PCR. The sample has roughly 200,000 clones, about 86% seen once. The sequenced sample was PBMCs or T cells enriched from blood (not recorded which). The receptor comes from a woman younger than 45 who had been exposed to COVID-19. This chain uses TRBV5-4 with TRBJ1-6; a possible D gene is TRBD1 (5 bases). DNA for the CDR3: TGTGCCAGCAGCTTGGCACAGGTTAATTCACCCCTCCACTTT. Amino acid sequence: CASSLAQVNSPLHF.